The clone carrying this TCR beta chain was observed a handful of times. This clone may be a read error of a much larger clone one base away. This specimen belongs to a study of tumor-infiltrating lymphocytes in primary liver carcinoma. Study details: Patients, male and female, were 30 to 69 years old.

From germline, CDR1 is SGHNT and CDR2 YYREEE (reference sequence). Trimming took off 6 bases at V and 5 bases at J, with 12 bases between the two ends. CDR3 length: 13 residues. Germline DNA was also extracted, and blood RNA was taken from unsorted whole blood. A primer in the constant region served to generate TCR beta cDNA from 450 to 600 ng of total RNA. Libraries covering TCR beta were generated through three nested multiplex PCR rounds (using a slightly modified ARM-PCR). Use of TRBV1-TRBV30 forward primers with a C-beta reverse primer characterized the first two PCR rounds, which lasted roughly 9 cycles each. TCRdb itself ran the multiplex PCR reads through MiXCR, one entry per CDR3 protein. The sample consists of about 200,000 distinct CDR3 sequences, almost 65% of them appearing once.

The sequenced sample was peripheral blood. The source is a woman aged 60-70 years with primary liver carcinoma and hepatitis B virus infection. The genes are TRBV5-4 and TRBJ1-5; D might be TRBD1 (5 bases). CDR3 protein: CASNTDRDQPQHF. The CDR3 DNA reads TGTGCCAGCAACACTGACAGAGATCAGCCCCAGCATTTT.